This TCR beta chain was sequenced for a study of T cell responses to AZD1222 COVID-19 vaccine. Whole-study findings and limits: Regions 160-218 and 743-854 dominated among vaccine-associated CD4 TCRs spanning spike. The donor cohort was predominantly white British with a female majority, and clonal diversity may have been underestimated. Vaccination with two AZD1222 doses was followed by a rise in Spike-specific TCR breadth and depth. Baseline testing showed seropositivity in only a handful of AZD1222 recipients.

Method: immunoSEQ multiplex PCR; TCRdb's copy keeps in-frame clones and lacks some. The top ten hold approximately 3% of the sample, which has about 140,000 clones, around 90% seen once. This clone came up a few times. Its antigen is not known. Per germline, CDR1 SGHTA and CDR2 FQGTGA. V shed 0 bases and J shed 6 bases, with 7 bases lying between them. The CDR3 contains 13 residues. This specimen was peripheral blood, taken 28 days after the second AZD1222 dose. The sequence was obtained from an adult who received the AZD1222 COVID-19 vaccine. The V and J genes are TRBV7-3 and TRBJ2-3; D unresolved. In DNA, the CDR3 is TGTGCCAGCAGCTTAACTCGGCAGGATACGCAGTATTTT. Translated, it gives CASSLTRQDTQYF.